These 8 T cell receptor beta chains came from one sample sequenced in a study of cytomegalovirus exposure and HLA in healthy donors. The PCR employed 60 Vbeta primers together with 13 Jbeta primers. Profiled with immunoSEQ multiplex PCR; TCRdb holds only in-frame clones, not every one. Found here are more than 95,000 clones, about 9.5% of them singletons; the top ten hold 5.5% to 7.5%. The material sequenced was PBMCs. The source is a man in his forties or fifties in good health and CMV-seropositive.

This clone showed up just a few times. The V call is TRBV6-5, the J call TRBJ1-5, with D unclear. With 2 bases removed from V and 3 bases from J, the gap between germline ends came to 8 bases. The germline V gene encodes CDR1 MNHEY and CDR2 SVGAGI. The CDR3 consists of 14 residues. The CDR3 DNA reads TGTGCCAGCAGTTACCAAGGAGTCAATCAGCCCCAGCATTTT. As protein: CASSYQGVNQPQHF.

This rearrangement joins TRBV19 to TRBJ1-5; D perhaps matches TRBD1 (6 bases). The CDR3 is made up of 13 amino acids. The germline CDR1 and CDR2 sequences are LNHDA and SQIVND (reference sequence). Trimming left V 3 bases short and J 6 bases short, with 9 bases between. The CDR3 DNA reads as TGTGCCAGTAGTATGGACAGCGCTCAGCCCCAGCATTTT. Translation: CASSMDSAQPQHF.

The chain couples TRBV27 to TRBJ1-5; 8 bases fit TRBD1. The CDR3 is 14 residues long. Germline V CDR1 and CDR2: MNHEY, SMNVEV (reference sequence). The V and J ends lost 5 bases and 8 bases, in that order; junction bases with no gene match: 8. The CDR3 here is CASSIRQGREPQHF. The CDR3 region has the DNA TGTGCCAGCAGTATACGACAGGGGAGAGAGCCCCAGCATTTT.

There are a few counts of this clone. The sample has other DNA sequences that encode this CDR3 too. The V gene is TRBV5-1, the J gene TRBJ2-3; D might be TRBD2 (6 bases). The CDR3 spans 15 residues. Germline CDR1 SGHRS, CDR2 YFSETQ. V was clipped by 0 bases and J by 3 bases, with 11 bases between them. CDR3 nucleotide sequence: TGCGCCAGCAGCTTGGAAGGGAGGTTAACAGATACGCAGTATTTT. Amino acids: CASSLEGRLTDTQYF.

This clone has just a few counts. The V and J genes are TRBV7-3 and TRBJ2-2; D possibly corresponds to TRBD2 (5 bases). The V end was cut by 1 base, the J end by 4 bases, with 13 bases between. CDR1 and CDR2 (germline): SGHTA, FQGTGA. The length of the CDR3 is 16 residues. The DNA for the CDR3 is TGTGCCAGCAGCTTAAACCCGGGATGGGTCACCGGGGAGCTGTTTTTT. Translating gives CASSLNPGWVTGELFF.

This chain links TRBV19 with TRBJ1-2, with 7 bases that match TRBD1. V shed 5 bases, J shed 8 bases, and the junction held 5 bases outside the gene matches. The germline gives CDR1 LNHDA, CDR2 SQIVND (reference sequence). CDR3 size: 12 residues. CDR3 DNA: TGTGCCAGTAGTGAGCGACAGGGCGGCTACACCTTC. Translating it yields CASSERQGGYTF.

This clone was counted only a few times. V gene TRBV7-9 combines with J gene TRBJ2-7; weak D call: TRBD1 (6 bases). V was trimmed by 3 bases and J by 1 base, leaving 16 bases between them. CDR3 length: 16 amino acids. From germline, CDR1 is SEHNR and CDR2 FQNEAQ (reference sequence). CDR3 loop: CASSLVQGSLSYEQYF. The CDR3 DNA follows: TGTGCCAGCAGCTTGGTACAGGGTAGTTTATCCTACGAGCAGTACTTC.

The chain is built from TRBV11-3 and TRBJ1-4; D remains ambiguous. Germline V gene sequence: CDR1 SGHNT, CDR2 YENEEA. V lost 1 base, J lost 5 bases, and 11 bases lay in between. CDR3 size: 15 residues. Here the CDR3 reads CASSLAGRRNEKLFF. The CDR3 nucleotides read TGTGCCAGCAGCTTAGCCGGACGGAGGAATGAAAAACTGTTTTTT. Full variable domain (outside the CDR3, taken from reference TRBV11-3 and TRBJ1-4): EAGVVQSPRYKIIEKKQPVAFWCNPISGHNTLYWYLQNLGQGPELLIRYENEEAVDDSQLPKDRFSAERLKGVDSTLKIQPAELGDSAVYLCASSLAGRRNEKLFFGSGTQLSVL.